The entry below gives a single T cell receptor (beta chain) sequence along with its context. Its specificity is not known. The table came from immunoSEQ multiplex PCR; TCRdb's copy has only in-frame clones and leaves some out. The sample records about 100,000 clones, 87% being singletons. CDR3 size: 10 residues. The V gene's germline CDR1 is MNHEY and CDR2 SVGEGT. V was clipped by 4 bases and J by 6 bases, with 4 bases between them. This sample was taken from a study of T cell responses to AZD1222 COVID-19 vaccine. Study at large: It was second doses at about 4 or about 12 weeks that were pooled.

Notes on the study in general: Spike-specific TCR breadth and depth rose after two AZD1222 doses. In the spike-specific TCR repertoire, nearly half reportedly target unmutated variant regions. Sampling that yielded the repertoires occurred only after the peak T cell response.

The chain joins TRBV6-2 or TRBV6-3 to TRBJ2-7; D remains ambiguous. The receptor was derived from an adult in good health. The sample here was peripheral blood, taken on day 0 of AZD1222 vaccination. DNA of the CDR3: TGTGCCAGCAGTTCTCCCGAGCAGTACTTC. It specifies CASSSPEQYF.